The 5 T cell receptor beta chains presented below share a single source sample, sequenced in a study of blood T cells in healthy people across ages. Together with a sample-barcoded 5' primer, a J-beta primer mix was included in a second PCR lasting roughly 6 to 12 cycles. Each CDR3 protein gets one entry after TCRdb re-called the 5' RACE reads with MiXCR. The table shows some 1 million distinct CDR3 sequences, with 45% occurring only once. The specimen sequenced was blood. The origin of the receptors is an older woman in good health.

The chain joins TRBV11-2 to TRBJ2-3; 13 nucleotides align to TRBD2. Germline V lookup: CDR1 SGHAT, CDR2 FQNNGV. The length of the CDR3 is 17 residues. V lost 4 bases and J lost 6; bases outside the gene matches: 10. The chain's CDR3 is CASSYGSRTSGSDTQYF. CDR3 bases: TGTGCCAGCAGCTACGGGTCCAGGACTAGCGGGAGCGATACGCAGTATTTT. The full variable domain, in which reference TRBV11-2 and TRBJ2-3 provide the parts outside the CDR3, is EAGVAQSPRYKIIEKRQSVAFWCNPISGHATLYWYQQILGQGPKLLIQFQNNGVVDDSQLPKDRFSAERLKGVDSTLKIQPAKLEDSAVYLCASSYGSRTSGSDTQYFGPGTRLTVL.

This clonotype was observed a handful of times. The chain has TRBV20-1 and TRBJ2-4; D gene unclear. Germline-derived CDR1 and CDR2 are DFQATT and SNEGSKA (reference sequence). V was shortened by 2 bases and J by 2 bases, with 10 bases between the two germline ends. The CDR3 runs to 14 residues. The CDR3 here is CSARPRTTKNIQYF. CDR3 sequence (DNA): TGCAGTGCTAGACCTAGAACGACCAAAAACATTCAGTACTTC.

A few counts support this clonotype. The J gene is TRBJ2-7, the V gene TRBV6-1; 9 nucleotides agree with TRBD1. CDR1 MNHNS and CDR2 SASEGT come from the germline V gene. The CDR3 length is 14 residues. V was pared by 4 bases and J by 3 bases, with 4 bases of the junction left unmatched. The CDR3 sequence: CASSVGTGFYEQYF. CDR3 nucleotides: TGTGCCAGCAGTGTTGGGACAGGGTTCTACGAGCAGTACTTC.

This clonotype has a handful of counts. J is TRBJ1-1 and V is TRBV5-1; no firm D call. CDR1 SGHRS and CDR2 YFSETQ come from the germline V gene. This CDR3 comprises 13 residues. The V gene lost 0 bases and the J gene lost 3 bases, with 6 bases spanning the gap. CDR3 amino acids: CASSLVPDTEAFF. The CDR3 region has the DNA TGCGCCAGCAGCTTGGTACCGGACACTGAAGCTTTCTTT.

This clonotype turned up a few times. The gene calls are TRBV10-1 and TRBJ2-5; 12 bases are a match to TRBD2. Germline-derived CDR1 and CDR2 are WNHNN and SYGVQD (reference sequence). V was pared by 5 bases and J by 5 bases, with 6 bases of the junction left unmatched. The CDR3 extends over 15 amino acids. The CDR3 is CASSPGLAGWETQYF. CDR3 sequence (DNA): TGCGCCAGCAGTCCTGGACTAGCGGGATGGGAGACCCAGTACTTC.